The rows below give T cell receptor beta chains drawn from one sample of a study of PD-L1 blockade in urothelial cancer. The assay was immunoSEQ multiplex PCR, and TCRdb's table has in-frame clones only and misses some. The table has 50,000 or so clones, 84% seen once; the top ten hold about 5.6%. The sample in question was PBMCs, obtained around atezolizumab (anti-PD-L1) treatment. The receptors stem from a man between 35 and 55 years old with urothelial cancer. Each CDR3 is given without its conserved first and last residue. The listing skips clone size in some rows; elsewhere it reads once, few, many or a size class.

j_gene: TRBJ2-5
v_gene: TRBV4-1
abundance: NA
CDR3aa: ASSSPGGIETQY

j_gene: TRBJ1-5
v_gene: TRBV18
abundance: NA
CDR3aa: ASTGTGTNNQPQH

j_gene: TRBJ1-2
v_gene: TRBV27
abundance: few
CDR3aa: ASSTPGGGYT

j_gene: TRBJ2-5
v_gene: TRBV4-2
abundance: NA
CDR3aa: ASSQEGEGRGTQY

j_gene: TRBJ2-7
v_gene: TRBV28
abundance: NA
CDR3aa: ASSLTGVDSYEQY

j_gene: TRBJ2-1
v_gene: TRBV28
abundance: NA
CDR3aa: ATRQGSRNEQF

j_gene: TRBJ1-5
v_gene: TRBV2
abundance: NA
CDR3aa: ASRDTHRGTYQPQH

j_gene: TRBJ1-1
v_gene: TRBV2
abundance: NA
CDR3aa: ASSPTGNTEAF

j_gene: TRBJ2-1
v_gene: TRBV11-2
abundance: NA
CDR3aa: ASSSWTGIINEQF

j_gene: TRBJ2-3
v_gene: TRBV7-9
abundance: NA
CDR3aa: ASSSRTRVGTDTQY

j_gene: TRBJ1-2
v_gene: TRBV28
abundance: NA
CDR3aa: ASWGTGPPRGYT

j_gene: TRBJ2-1
v_gene: TRBV27
abundance: once
CDR3aa: ASTSMSGSPGYEQF

j_gene: TRBJ2-5
v_gene: TRBV28
abundance: NA
CDR3aa: ASLSTTSGSIKTQY

j_gene: TRBJ2-1
v_gene: TRBV7-2
abundance: few
CDR3aa: ASRIFDGNNEQF

j_gene: TRBJ1-5
v_gene: TRBV5-1
abundance: NA
CDR3aa: ASSLYAGADQPQH

j_gene: TRBJ2-3
v_gene: TRBV10-1
abundance: NA
CDR3aa: ASSLDTSTDTQY

j_gene: TRBJ2-1
v_gene: TRBV19
abundance: NA
CDR3aa: ASRTLGGLGEQF

j_gene: TRBJ2-3
v_gene: TRBV29-1
abundance: NA
CDR3aa: SGTGVSLGTQY

j_gene: TRBJ2-5
v_gene: TRBV9
abundance: NA
CDR3aa: ASSVGGRAQTQY

j_gene: TRBJ2-2
v_gene: TRBV14
abundance: NA
CDR3aa: ASSRETGLRTGELF

j_gene: TRBJ2-1
v_gene: TRBV7-9
abundance: NA
CDR3aa: ASSPGLAGNNEQF

j_gene: TRBJ1-2
v_gene: TRBV9
abundance: NA
CDR3aa: ASSVVDSYGYT

j_gene: TRBJ2-1
v_gene: TRBV5-4
abundance: few
CDR3aa: ASRPSGSSSYNEQF

j_gene: TRBJ2-7
v_gene: TRBV4-2
abundance: once
CDR3aa: ASSQDYQAQLY

j_gene: TRBJ1-2
v_gene: TRBV5-1
abundance: NA
CDR3aa: ASSPGGVNYGYT

j_gene: TRBJ2-5
v_gene: TRBV10-3
abundance: once
CDR3aa: AIGLMETQY

j_gene: TRBJ2-1
v_gene: TRBV7-2
abundance: NA
CDR3aa: ASRPGLAGGLGEQF

j_gene: TRBJ2-3
v_gene: TRBV11-2
abundance: NA
CDR3aa: ASSFEGTSGRLADTQY

j_gene: TRBJ2-1
v_gene: TRBV21-1
abundance: NA
CDR3aa: ASSKESLAASYNEQF

j_gene: TRBJ2-1
v_gene: TRBV29-1
abundance: NA
CDR3aa: SALLMGLFNEQF

j_gene: TRBJ2-7
v_gene: TRBV30
abundance: NA
CDR3aa: AWSRREGNEQY

j_gene: TRBJ1-2
v_gene: TRBV2
abundance: NA
CDR3aa: ASKDAVINYGYT

j_gene: TRBJ2-3
v_gene: TRBV5-4
abundance: NA
CDR3aa: AIRTSGISTDTQY

j_gene: TRBJ1-3
v_gene: TRBV19
abundance: once
CDR3aa: ASNDGGAGNTIY

j_gene: TRBJ2-1
v_gene: TRBV12-5
abundance: NA
CDR3aa: ASGQDRGQWNEQF

j_gene: TRBJ2-7
v_gene: TRBV11-2
abundance: NA
CDR3aa: ASSTSGTGAYEQY

j_gene: TRBJ1-1
v_gene: TRBV27
abundance: NA
CDR3aa: ASSLQWDRGGFFEAF

j_gene: TRBJ2-7
v_gene: TRBV28
abundance: NA
CDR3aa: ASVTGNLYEQY

j_gene: TRBJ1-1
v_gene: TRBV27
abundance: NA
CDR3aa: ASSSHSPRTGRGTEAF

j_gene: TRBJ1-3
v_gene: TRBV27
abundance: NA
CDR3aa: ASKGRGFAGNTIY

j_gene: TRBJ1-1
v_gene: TRBV7-8
abundance: NA
CDR3aa: ASSIGQGATEAF

j_gene: TRBJ1-3
v_gene: TRBV6-4
abundance: NA
CDR3aa: ASSVSVSGNTIY